The T cell receptor beta chain described here comes from a study of cytomegalovirus exposure and HLA in healthy donors. The CDR3 length is 14 residues. V was trimmed by 4 bases and J by 2 bases, leaving 13 bases between them. CDR1 is SGHRS and CDR2 is YFSETQ in the germline V gene. The PCR ran on 60 Vbeta and 13 Jbeta primers. Profiling relied on immunoSEQ multiplex PCR, and the TCRdb table lists in-frame clones only, not all of them. This sample's table has 30,000 to 45,000 clones. Nominally healthy donors were sampled, though unrecorded immune exposures were likely. Points from the study as a whole: When analyzed later, a missense DCLRE1C variant was found to be linked to TCR beta V- and J-gene trimming.

Concerning this clone: The antigen is undetermined.

The chain couples TRBV5-1 to TRBJ2-7, with D perhaps TRBD2 (5 bases). The sequenced material came from PBMCs. The origin of this receptor is a man aged 35-49 years in good health and CMV-seropositive. Here the CDR3 DNA reads TGCGCCAGCAGCGAGGGTCGGGCCGCCTACGAGCAGTACTTC. Translating it yields CASSEGRAAYEQYF.